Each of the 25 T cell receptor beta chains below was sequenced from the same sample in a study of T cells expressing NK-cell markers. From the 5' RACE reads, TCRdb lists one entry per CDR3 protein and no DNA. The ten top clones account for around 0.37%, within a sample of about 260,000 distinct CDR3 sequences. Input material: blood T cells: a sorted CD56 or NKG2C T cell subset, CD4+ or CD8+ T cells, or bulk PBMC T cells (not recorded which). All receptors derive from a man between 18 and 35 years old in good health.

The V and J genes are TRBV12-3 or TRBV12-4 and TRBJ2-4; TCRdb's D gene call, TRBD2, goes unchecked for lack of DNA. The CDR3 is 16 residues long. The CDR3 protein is CASSLWGLALKNIQYF.

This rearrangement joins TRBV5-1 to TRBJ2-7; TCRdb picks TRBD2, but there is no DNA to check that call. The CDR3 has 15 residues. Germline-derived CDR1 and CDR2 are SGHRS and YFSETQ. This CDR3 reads CASSSTRRGLEEQYF.

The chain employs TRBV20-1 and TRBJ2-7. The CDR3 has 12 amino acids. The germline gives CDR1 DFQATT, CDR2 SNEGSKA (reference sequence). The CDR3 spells CSASDLKDEQYF.

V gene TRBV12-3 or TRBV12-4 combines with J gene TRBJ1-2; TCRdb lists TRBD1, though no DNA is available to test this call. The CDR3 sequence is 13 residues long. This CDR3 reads CASTDQRGYGYTF.

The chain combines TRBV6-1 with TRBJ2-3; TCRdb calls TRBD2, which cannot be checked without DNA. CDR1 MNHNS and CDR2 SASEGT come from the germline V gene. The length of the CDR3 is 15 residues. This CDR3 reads CASSESVGGPDTQYF.

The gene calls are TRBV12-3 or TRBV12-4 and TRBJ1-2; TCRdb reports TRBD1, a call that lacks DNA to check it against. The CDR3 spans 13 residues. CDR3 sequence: CASSLSGTPFYTF.

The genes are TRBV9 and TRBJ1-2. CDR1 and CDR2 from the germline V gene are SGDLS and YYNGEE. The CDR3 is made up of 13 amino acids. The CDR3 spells CASSREGVDGYTF.

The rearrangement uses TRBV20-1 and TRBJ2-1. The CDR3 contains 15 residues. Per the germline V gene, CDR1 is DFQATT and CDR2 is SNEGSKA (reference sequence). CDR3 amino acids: CSARNLVGNYNEQFF.

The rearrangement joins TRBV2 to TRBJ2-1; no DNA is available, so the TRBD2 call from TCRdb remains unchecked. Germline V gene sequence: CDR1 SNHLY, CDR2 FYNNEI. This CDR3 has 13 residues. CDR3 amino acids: CASSARAPREQFF.

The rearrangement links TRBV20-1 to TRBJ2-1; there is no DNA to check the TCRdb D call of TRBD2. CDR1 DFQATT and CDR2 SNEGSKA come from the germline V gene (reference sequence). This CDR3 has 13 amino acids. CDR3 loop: CSASGLALNEQFF.

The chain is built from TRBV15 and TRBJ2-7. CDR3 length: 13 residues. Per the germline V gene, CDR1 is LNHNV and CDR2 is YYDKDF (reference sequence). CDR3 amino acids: CATSRDFRSEQYF. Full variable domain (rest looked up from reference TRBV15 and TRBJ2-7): DAMVIQNPRYQVTQFGKPVTLSCSQTLNHNVMYWYQQKSSQAPKLLFHYYDKDFNNEADTPDNFQSRRPNTSFCFLDIRSPGLGDTAMYLCATSRDFRSEQYFGPGTRLTVT.

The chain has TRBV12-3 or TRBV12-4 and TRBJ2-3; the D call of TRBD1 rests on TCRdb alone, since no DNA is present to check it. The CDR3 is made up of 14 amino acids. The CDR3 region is CASRRTGAGDTQYF.

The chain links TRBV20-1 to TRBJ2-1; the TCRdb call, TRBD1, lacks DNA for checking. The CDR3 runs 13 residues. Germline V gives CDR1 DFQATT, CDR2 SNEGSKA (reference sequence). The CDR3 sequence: CSASPLIFNEQFF.

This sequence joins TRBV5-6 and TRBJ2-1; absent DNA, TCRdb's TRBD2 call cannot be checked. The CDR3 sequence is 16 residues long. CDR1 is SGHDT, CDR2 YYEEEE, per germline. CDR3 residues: CASSGSGSQPTDEQFF.

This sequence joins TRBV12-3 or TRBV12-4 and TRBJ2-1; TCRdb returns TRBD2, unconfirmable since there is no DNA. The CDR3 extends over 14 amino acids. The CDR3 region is CASSPGGVHNEQFF.

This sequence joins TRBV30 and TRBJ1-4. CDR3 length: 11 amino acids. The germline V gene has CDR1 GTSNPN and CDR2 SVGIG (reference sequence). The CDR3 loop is CAWRRAEKLFF. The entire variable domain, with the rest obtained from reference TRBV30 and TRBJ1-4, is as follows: SQTIHQWPATLVQPVGSPLSLECTVEGTSNPNLYWYRQAAGRGLQLLFYSVGIGQISSEVPQNLSASRPQDRQFILSSKKLLLSDSGFYLCAWRRAEKLFFGSGTQLSVL.

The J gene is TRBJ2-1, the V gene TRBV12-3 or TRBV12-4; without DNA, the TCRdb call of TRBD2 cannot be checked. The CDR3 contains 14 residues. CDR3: CASSFVSGRGEQFF.

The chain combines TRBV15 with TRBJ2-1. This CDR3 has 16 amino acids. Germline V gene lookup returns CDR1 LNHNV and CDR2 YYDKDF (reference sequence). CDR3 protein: CATSSKQQGPFNEQFF.

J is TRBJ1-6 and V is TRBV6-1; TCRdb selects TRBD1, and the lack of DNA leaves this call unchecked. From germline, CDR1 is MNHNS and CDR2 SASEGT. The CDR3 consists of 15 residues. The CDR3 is CASSQPVQPGSPLHF.

The CDR3: CASSQSRGFRDTQYF. The V gene is TRBV7-9, the J gene TRBJ2-3; TCRdb lists TRBD1, though no DNA is available to test this call. This CDR3 is 15 amino acids long. The germline V gene has CDR1 SEHNR and CDR2 FQNEAQ (reference sequence).

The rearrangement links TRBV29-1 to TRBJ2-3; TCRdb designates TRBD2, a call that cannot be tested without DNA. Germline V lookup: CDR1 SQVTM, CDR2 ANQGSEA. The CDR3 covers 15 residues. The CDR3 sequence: CSASWALTSTDTQYF.

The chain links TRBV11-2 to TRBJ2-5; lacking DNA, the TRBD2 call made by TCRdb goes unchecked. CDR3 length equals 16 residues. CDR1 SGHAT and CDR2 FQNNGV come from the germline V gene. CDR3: CASSSSRTSRRETQYF.

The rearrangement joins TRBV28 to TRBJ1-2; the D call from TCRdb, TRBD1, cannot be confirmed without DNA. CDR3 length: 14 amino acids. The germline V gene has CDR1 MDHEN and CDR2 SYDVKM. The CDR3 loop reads CASSITGNFYGYTF.

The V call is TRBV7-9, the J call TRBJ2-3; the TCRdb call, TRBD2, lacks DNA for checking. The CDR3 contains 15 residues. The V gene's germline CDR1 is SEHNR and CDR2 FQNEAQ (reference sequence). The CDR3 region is CASSLDGSPGDTQYF.

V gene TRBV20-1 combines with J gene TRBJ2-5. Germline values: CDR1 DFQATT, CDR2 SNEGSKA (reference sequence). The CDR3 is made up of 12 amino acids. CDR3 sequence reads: CSASTQVETQYF.